Presented here are 3 T cell receptor beta chains from one specimen sequenced in a study of T-cell reconstitution after alpha-beta-depleted transplantation in children. Preparing the TCRbeta library involved the use of unique molecular identifiers. TCRdb analysed the PCR reads with MiXCR anew, one entry per CDR3 protein. Seen here are 500,000 to 650,000 distinct CDR3 sequences, roughly 13% observed once, and the top ten hold 2% to 2.5%. The sequencing used PBMCs, mostly from graft donor cells, collected 360 days after TCRalphabeta/CD19-depleted stem cell transplant. The receptors were sampled from a male patient younger than 18 who had a stem cell transplant for acute myeloid leukemia, so the T cells may come from the graft donor.

This clonotype was recorded many times. This chain uses TRBV4-3 with TRBJ2-1; D is unresolved. This CDR3 has 17 residues. Trimming pared 0 bases from V and 0 bases from J, leaving 12 bases between. The V gene's germline CDR1 is LGHNA and CDR2 YSLEER. Written as DNA, the CDR3 is TGCGCCAGCAGCCAAGATCCCAGCCAAAGCTCCTACAATGAGCAGTTCTTC. Translation: CASSQDPSQSSYNEQFF.

A few counts support this clonotype. The chain joins TRBV7-8 to TRBJ1-5, with 8 bases fitting TRBD1. The germline gives CDR1 SGHVS, CDR2 FQNEAQ. This CDR3 spans 14 amino acids. V gave up 5 bases and J gave up 4 bases; unmatched junction bases: 4. CDR3 sequence: CASSARQGNQPQHF. DNA for the CDR3: TGTGCCAGCAGCGCGCGACAGGGGAATCAGCCCCAGCATTTT.

This sequence joins TRBV29-1 and TRBJ1-1, with D possibly TRBD1 on 5 matching bases. The CDR3 spans 14 residues. CDR1 is SQVTM and CDR2 is ANQGSEA in the germline V gene. Trimming shortened V by 7 bases and J by 0 bases, and 15 bases separated the two germline ends. The CDR3 DNA is TGCAGCGCCAGGCCAGGGCAGATGAACACTGAAGCTTTCTTT. Amino acid sequence: CSARPGQMNTEAFF.